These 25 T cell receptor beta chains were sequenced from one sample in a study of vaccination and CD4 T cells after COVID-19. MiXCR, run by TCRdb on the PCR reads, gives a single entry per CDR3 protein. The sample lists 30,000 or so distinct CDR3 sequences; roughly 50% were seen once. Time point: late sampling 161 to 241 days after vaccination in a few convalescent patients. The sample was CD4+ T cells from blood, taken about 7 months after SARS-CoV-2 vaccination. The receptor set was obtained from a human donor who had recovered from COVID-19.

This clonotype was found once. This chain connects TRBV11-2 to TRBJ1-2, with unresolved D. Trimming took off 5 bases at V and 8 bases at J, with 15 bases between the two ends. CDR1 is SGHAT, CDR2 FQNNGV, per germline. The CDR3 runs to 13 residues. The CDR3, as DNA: TGTGCCAGCAGCCCCTTAGGTTTAAGGGGCTACACCTTC. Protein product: CASSPLGLRGYTF.

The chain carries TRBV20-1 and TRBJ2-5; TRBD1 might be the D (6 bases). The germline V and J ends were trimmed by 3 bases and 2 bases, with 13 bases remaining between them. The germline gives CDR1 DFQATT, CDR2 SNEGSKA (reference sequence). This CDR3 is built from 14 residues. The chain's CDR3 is CSASPPDRQETQYF. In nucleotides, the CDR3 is TGCAGTGCTAGCCCACCGGACAGACAAGAGACCCAGTACTTC.

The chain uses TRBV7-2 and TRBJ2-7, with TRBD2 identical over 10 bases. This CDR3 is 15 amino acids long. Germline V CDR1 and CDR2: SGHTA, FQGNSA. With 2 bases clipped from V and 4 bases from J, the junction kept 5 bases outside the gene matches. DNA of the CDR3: TGTGCCAGCAGCTTATCTAGCGGGAGCAGGTACGAGCAGTACTTC. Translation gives CASSLSSGSRYEQYF.

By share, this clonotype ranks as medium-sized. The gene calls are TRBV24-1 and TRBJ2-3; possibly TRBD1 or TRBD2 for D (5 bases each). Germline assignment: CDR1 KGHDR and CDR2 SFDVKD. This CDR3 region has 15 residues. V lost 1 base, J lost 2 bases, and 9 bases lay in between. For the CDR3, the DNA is TGTGCCACCAGTGATTTAGGGACCGACACAGATACGCAGTATTTT. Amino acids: CATSDLGTDTDTQYF.

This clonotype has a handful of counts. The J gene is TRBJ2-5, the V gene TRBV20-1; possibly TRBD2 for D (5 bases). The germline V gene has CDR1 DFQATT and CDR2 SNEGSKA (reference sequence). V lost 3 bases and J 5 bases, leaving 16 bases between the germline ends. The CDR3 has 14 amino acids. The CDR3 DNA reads TGCAGTGCTAGTGAGGGTTGGTCTCAGGAGACCCAGTACTTC. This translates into CSASEGWSQETQYF.

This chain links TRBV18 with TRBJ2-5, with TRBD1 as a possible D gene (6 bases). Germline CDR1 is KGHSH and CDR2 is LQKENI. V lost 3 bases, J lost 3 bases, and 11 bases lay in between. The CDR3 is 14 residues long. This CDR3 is CASSPVQGKETQYF. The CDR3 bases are TGTGCCAGCTCACCTGTCCAGGGGAAAGAGACCCAGTACTTC. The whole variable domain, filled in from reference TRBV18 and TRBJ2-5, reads NAGVMQNPRHLVRRRGQEARLRCSPMKGHSHVYWYRQLPEEGLKFMVYLQKENIIDESGMPKERFSAEFPKEGPSILRIQQVVRGDSAAYFCASSPVQGKETQYFGPGTRLLVL.

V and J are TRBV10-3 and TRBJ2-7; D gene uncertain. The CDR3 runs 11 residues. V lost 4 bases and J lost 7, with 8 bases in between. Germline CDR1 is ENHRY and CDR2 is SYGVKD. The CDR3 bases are TGTGCCATCAGTGGGCGGACGGAGCAGTACTTC. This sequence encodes CAISGRTEQYF.

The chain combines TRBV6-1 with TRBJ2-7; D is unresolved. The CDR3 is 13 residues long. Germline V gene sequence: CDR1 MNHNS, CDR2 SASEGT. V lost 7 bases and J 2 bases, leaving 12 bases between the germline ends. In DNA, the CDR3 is TGTGCCAGCAATCGCGGTTCCACCTACGAGCAGTACTTC. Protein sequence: CASNRGSTYEQYF.

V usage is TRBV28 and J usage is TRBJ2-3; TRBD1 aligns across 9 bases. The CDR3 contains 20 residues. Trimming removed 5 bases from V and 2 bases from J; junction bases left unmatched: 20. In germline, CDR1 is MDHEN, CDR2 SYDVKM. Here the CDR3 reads CASSTLRPPRDRDLTDTQYF. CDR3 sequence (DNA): TGTGCCAGCAGTACCCTCCGACCCCCTCGGGACAGGGATCTCACAGATACGCAGTATTTT. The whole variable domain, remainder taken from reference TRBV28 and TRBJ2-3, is DVKVTQSSRYLVKRTGEKVFLECVQDMDHENMFWYRQDPGLGLRLIYFSYDVKMKEKGDIPEGYSVSREKKERFSLILESASTNQTSMYLCASSTLRPPRDRDLTDTQYFGPGTRLTVL.

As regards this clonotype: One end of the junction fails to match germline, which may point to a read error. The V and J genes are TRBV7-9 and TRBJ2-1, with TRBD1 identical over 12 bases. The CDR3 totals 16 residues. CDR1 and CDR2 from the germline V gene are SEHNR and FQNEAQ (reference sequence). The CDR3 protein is CASSLGGTGGYDEQFF. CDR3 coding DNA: TGTGCCAGCAGCTTAGGGGGGACAGGGGGCTACGATGAGCAGTTCTTC. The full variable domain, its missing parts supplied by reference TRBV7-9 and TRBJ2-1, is DTGVSQNPRHKITKRGQNVTFRCDPISEHNRLYWYRQTLGQGPEFLTYFQNEAQLEKSRLLSDRFSAERPKGSFSTLEIQRTEQGDSAMYLCASSLGGTGGYDEQFFGPGTRLTVL.

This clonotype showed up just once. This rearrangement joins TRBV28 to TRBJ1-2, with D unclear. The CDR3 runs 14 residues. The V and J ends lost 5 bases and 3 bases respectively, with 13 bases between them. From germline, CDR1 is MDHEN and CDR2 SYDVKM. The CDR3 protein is CASSLPGSYYGYTF. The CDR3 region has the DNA TGTGCCAGCAGTCTCCCCGGATCCTACTATGGCTACACCTTC.

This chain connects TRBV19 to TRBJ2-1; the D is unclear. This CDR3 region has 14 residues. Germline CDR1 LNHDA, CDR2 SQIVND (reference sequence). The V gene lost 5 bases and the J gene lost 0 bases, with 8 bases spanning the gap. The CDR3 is CASSRQISYNEQFF. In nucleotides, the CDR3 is TGTGCCAGTAGTCGGCAGATCTCCTACAATGAGCAGTTCTTC.

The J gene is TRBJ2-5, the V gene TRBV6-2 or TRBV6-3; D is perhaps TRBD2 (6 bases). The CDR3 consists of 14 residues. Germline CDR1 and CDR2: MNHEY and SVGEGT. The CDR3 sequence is CTTRDSPGRETQYF. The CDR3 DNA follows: TGTACCACCCGGGACTCCCCGGGGCGAGAGACCCAGTACTTC.

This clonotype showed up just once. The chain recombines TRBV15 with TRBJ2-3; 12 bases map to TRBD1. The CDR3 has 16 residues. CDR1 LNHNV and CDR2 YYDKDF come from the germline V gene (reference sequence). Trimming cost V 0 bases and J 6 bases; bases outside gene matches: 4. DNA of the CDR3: TGTGCCACCAGCAGAGAAGGGGGACAGGGGGCTGATACGCAGTATTTT. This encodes CATSREGGQGADTQYF.

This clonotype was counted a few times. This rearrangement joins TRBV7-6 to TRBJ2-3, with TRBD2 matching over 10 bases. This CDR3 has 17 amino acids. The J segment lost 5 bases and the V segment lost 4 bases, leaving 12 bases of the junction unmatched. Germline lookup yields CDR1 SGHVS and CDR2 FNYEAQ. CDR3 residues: CASSSLLAGTQVDTQYF. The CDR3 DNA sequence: TGTGCCAGCAGCTCTTTACTAGCGGGAACACAGGTAGATACGCAGTATTTT.

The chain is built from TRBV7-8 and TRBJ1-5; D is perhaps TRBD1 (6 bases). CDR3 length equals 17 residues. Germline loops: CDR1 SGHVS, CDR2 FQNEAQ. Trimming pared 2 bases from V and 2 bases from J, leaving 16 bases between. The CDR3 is CASSLSVNREGNQPQHF. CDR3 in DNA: TGTGCCAGCAGCTTAAGCGTCAACAGGGAGGGCAATCAGCCCCAGCATTTT.

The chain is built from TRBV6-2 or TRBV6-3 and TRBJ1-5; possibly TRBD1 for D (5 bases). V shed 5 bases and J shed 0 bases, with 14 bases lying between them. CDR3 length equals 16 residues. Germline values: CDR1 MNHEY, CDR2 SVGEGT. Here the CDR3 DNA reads TGTGCCAGCAGTCTGGGGACGGATTATAGCAATCAGCCCCAGCATTTT. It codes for CASSLGTDYSNQPQHF.

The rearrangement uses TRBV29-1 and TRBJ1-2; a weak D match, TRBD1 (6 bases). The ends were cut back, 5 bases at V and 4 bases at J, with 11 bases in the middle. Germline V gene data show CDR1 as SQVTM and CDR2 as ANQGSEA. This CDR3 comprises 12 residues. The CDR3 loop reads CSVTTGPYGYTF. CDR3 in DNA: TGCAGCGTTACAACAGGGCCCTATGGCTACACCTTC.

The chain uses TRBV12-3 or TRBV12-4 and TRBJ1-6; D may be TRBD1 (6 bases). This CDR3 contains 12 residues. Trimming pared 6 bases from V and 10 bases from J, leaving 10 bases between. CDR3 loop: CASRPGDSPLHF. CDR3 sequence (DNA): TGTGCCAGCAGACCAGGGGACTCACCCCTCCACTTT.

DNA of the CDR3: TGTGCCAGCAGCTTAAACCTGTCAGGGAATGAAGATACGCAGTATTTT. Its protein product is CASSLNLSGNEDTQYF. This sequence joins TRBV7-9 and TRBJ2-3; the D gene is possibly TRBD1 (5 bases). V gave up 2 bases and J gave up 5 bases, with 17 bases separating them. The CDR3 contains 16 residues. Germline assignment: CDR1 SEHNR and CDR2 FQNEAQ (reference sequence).

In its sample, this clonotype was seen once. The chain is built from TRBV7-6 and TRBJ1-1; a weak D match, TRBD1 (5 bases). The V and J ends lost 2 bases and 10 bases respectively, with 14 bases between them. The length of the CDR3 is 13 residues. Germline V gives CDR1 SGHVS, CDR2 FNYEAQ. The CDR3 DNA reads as TGTGCCAGCAGCTTACCCGGGACCGAGCTAGCTTTCTTT. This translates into CASSLPGTELAFF.

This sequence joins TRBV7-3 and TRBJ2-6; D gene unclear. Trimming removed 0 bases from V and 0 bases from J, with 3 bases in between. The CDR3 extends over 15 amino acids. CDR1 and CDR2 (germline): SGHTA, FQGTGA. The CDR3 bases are TGTGCCAGCAGCTTAACGAGCTCTGGGGCCAACGTCCTGACTTTC. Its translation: CASSLTSSGANVLTF.

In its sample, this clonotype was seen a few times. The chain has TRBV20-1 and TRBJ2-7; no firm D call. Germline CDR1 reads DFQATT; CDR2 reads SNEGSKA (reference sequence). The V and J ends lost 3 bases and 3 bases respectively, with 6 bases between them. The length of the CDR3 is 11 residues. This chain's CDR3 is CSARRLYEQYF. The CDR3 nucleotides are TGCAGTGCTAGGAGACTCTACGAGCAGTACTTC.

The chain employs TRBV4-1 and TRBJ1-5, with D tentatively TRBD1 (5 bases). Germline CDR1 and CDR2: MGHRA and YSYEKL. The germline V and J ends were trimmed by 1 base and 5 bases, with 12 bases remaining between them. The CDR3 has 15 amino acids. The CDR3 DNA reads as TGCGCCAGCAGCCAAGGGTCAGGGACCTATCAGCCCCAGCATTTT. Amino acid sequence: CASSQGSGTYQPQHF.

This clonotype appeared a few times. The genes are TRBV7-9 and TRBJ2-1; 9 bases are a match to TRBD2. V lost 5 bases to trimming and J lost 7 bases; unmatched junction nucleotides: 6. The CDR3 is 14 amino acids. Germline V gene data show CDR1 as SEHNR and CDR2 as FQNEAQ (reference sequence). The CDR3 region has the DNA TGTGCCAGCAGCGCGGGAGGGCCGAATAATGAGCAGTTCTTC. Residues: CASSAGGPNNEQFF. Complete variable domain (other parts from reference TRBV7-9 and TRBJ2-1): DTGVSQNPRHKITKRGQNVTFRCDPISEHNRLYWYRQTLGQGPEFLTYFQNEAQLEKSRLLSDRFSAERPKGSFSTLEIQRTEQGDSAMYLCASSAGGPNNEQFFGPGTRLTVL.